These 24 T cell receptor beta chains were sequenced from one sample in a study of T cells in Graves' hyperthyroidism and ophthalmopathy. RNA transcripts yielded amplified TCR beta CDR3 regions. First-round RT-PCR of the TCR CDR3 relied on the HTBI primer set. TCRdb re-analysed the multiplex PCR reads in MiXCR, keeping a single row per CDR3 protein. The data hold about 840,000 distinct CDR3 sequences, with roughly 40% observed a single time. Sequenced: blood. The origin of the receptors is a man younger than 30 with Graves' hyperthyroidism.

This clonotype was found a few times. This chain connects TRBV13 to TRBJ2-5; 11 positions match TRBD2. In germline, CDR1 is PRHDT, CDR2 FYEKMQ (reference sequence). V shed 5 bases, J shed 4 bases, and the junction held 6 bases outside the gene matches. This CDR3 region has 15 residues. The CDR3 DNA is TGTGCCAGCAGCCAGCATGGACTAGCGGGAGAGACCCAGTACTTC. Translated, it gives CASSQHGLAGETQYF.

This clonotype was seen at least ten times. The chain combines TRBV12-3 or TRBV12-4 with TRBJ1-2; 7 bases map to TRBD1. The V and J ends lost 7 bases and 0 bases, in that order; junction bases with no gene match: 5. This CDR3 spans 14 amino acids. CDR3 coding DNA: TGTGCCAGCACTGGGGACAGCCCTAACTATGGCTACACCTTC. Amino acid sequence: CASTGDSPNYGYTF.

This clonotype occurred many times. This rearrangement joins TRBV25-1 to TRBJ2-7; D is possibly TRBD1 or TRBD2 (6 bases each). V gave up 6 bases and J gave up 2 bases, with 11 bases separating them. The CDR3 sequence is 13 residues long. Per the germline V gene, CDR1 is MGHDK and CDR2 is SYGVNS. DNA of the CDR3: TGTGCCAGCAGGGAGGGGGGAACCTACGAGCAGTACTTC. Amino acid sequence: CASREGGTYEQYF.

Notes on this clonotype: Being one base from a much bigger clone, this may be a read error. The V and J genes are TRBV6-6 and TRBJ1-2; D not certain. This CDR3 has 13 amino acids. Germline-derived CDR1 and CDR2 are MNHNY and SVGAGI (reference sequence). V was shortened by 6 bases and J by 6 bases, with 14 bases between the two germline ends. DNA for the CDR3: TGTGCCAGCAGGGCGGACGGGGAGGATGGCTACACCTTC. This gives the protein CASRADGEDGYTF.

This rearrangement joins TRBV2 to TRBJ2-2; D not certain. The CDR3 extends over 14 amino acids. Germline values: CDR1 SNHLY, CDR2 FYNNEI. This CDR3 is CASGLPFYTGELFF. In DNA, the CDR3 is TGTGCTAGTGGTTTGCCCTTTTACACCGGGGAGCTGTTTTTT.

This chain uses TRBV2 with TRBJ1-6; 8 bases are a match to TRBD1. Germline V gene lookup returns CDR1 SNHLY and CDR2 FYNNEI. Trimming at V came to 3 bases and at J to 8 bases, leaving 3 bases not matched to a gene. The CDR3 contains 14 residues. The CDR3, as DNA: TGTGCCAGCAGTGATACAGGGGGATATTCACCCCTCCACTTT. Translated, it gives CASSDTGGYSPLHF.

The chain is built from TRBV7-9 and TRBJ2-5; 12 bases align to TRBD2. V dropped 1 base and J dropped 5; count of bases not matched to a gene: 8. Germline assignment: CDR1 SEHNR and CDR2 FQNEAQ (reference sequence). The CDR3 length is 17 residues. The CDR3 reads CASSLGRLAGDWETQYF. The CDR3 coding sequence is TGTGCCAGCAGCTTAGGAAGACTAGCGGGAGATTGGGAGACCCAGTACTTC.

Comments on this clonotype: Being one base from a much bigger clone, this may be a read error. CDR3 sequence: CASGTGDETQYF. Written as DNA, the CDR3 is TGTGCCAGCGGGACAGGGGACGAGACCCAGTACTTC. This chain joins TRBV10-3 and TRBJ2-5, with 10 bases that match TRBD1. This CDR3 has 12 amino acids. J was trimmed by 5 bases and V by 10 bases; bases with no gene match: 4. Germline V gene data show CDR1 as ENHRY and CDR2 as SYGVKD.

This sequence joins TRBV12-3 or TRBV12-4 and TRBJ2-2, with 8 bases aligning to TRBD1. V dropped 3 bases and J dropped 3; count of bases not matched to a gene: 3. The CDR3 spans 15 residues. For the CDR3, the DNA is TGTGCCAGCAGTTTTACCAGGGGGCACACCGGGGAGCTGTTTTTT. It codes for CASSFTRGHTGELFF.

The chain uses TRBV29-1 and TRBJ2-7, with 7 bases aligning to TRBD2. The CDR3 has 15 residues. The V segment lost 5 bases and the J segment 0 bases; nucleotides outside the gene matches: 10. Germline V lookup: CDR1 SQVTM, CDR2 ANQGSEA. The CDR3: CSVYLSGANSYEQYF. CDR3 DNA: TGCAGCGTTTATCTCAGCGGGGCCAACTCCTACGAGCAGTACTTC.

This clonotype was observed many times. This chain connects TRBV19 to TRBJ1-1; D unresolved. This CDR3 has 12 amino acids. V shed 3 bases and J shed 6 bases, with 8 bases lying between them. Germline values: CDR1 LNHDA, CDR2 SQIVND (reference sequence). The CDR3 protein is CASSMPSAEAFF. CDR3 bases: TGTGCCAGTAGTATGCCTTCTGCTGAAGCTTTCTTT.

This clonotype was detected ten times or more. An end of the junction differs from the germline gene, which may be a read error. This chain connects TRBV5-1 to TRBJ2-7; 7 nucleotides match TRBD1. Germline V gene sequence: CDR1 SGHRS, CDR2 YFSETQ. The CDR3 consists of 13 residues. The CDR3 loop is CASSLQGTYEQYF. Here the CDR3 DNA reads TGTGCCAGCAGCTTACAGGGGACCTACGAGCAGTACTTC.

The rearrangement links TRBV14 to TRBJ2-5; no firm D call. CDR1 and CDR2 (germline): SGHDN, FVKESK. CDR3 length: 13 amino acids. V lost 4 bases, J lost 5 bases, and 11 bases lay in between. CDR3 DNA sequence: TGTGCCAGCAGCCCTTACAGCATGGAGACCCAGTACTTC. Its translation is CASSPYSMETQYF.

This clonotype was seen a handful of times. V is TRBV13 and J is TRBJ2-7; D not certain. This CDR3 is built from 12 residues. Trimming took 5 bases from V and 6 from J, leaving 11 bases between them. In germline, CDR1 is PRHDT, CDR2 FYEKMQ (reference sequence). The CDR3 DNA reads as TGTGCCAGCAGCCTACAAGTCGGCGAGCAGTACTTC. Translation gives CASSLQVGEQYF.

In this sample, this clonotype turned up a few times. The chain uses TRBV4-2 and TRBJ1-5; 11 bases agree with TRBD1. The CDR3 covers 16 residues. With 2 bases clipped from V and 5 bases from J, the junction kept 5 bases outside the gene matches. The germline V gene has CDR1 LGHNA and CDR2 YNFKEQ. This chain's CDR3 is CASSQMAGQGDQPQHF. The CDR3 bases are TGTGCCAGCAGCCAAATGGCGGGACAGGGGGATCAGCCCCAGCATTTT.

The chain links TRBV15 to TRBJ2-5; 8 nucleotides match TRBD2. Germline V gene lookup returns CDR1 LNHNV and CDR2 YYDKDF (reference sequence). V shed 1 base, J shed 7 bases, and the junction held 5 bases outside the gene matches. This CDR3 has 14 residues. CDR3 nucleotides: TGTGCCACCAGCAGAGGGCGGGGGGCCAGGACCCAGTACTTC. Protein product: CATSRGRGARTQYF.

This clonotype was detected many times. This chain links TRBV5-6 with TRBJ2-5, with D perhaps being TRBD1 or TRBD2 (5 bases each). Trimming removed 1 base at V and 6 bases at J, with 16 bases between. Germline CDR1 and CDR2: SGHDT and YYEEEE. CDR3 length equals 15 residues. The CDR3 loop reads CASSLMGPTWQTQYF. DNA of the CDR3: TGTGCCAGCAGCTTGATGGGACCTACATGGCAGACCCAGTACTTC. Together with reference TRBV5-6 and TRBJ2-5, the CDR3 gives the full variable domain: DAGVTQSPTHLIKTRGQQVTLRCSPKSGHDTVSWYQQALGQGPQFIFQYYEEEERQRGNFPDRFSGHQFPNYSSELNVNALLLGDSALYLCASSLMGPTWQTQYFGPGTRLLVL.

This clonotype has ten or more counts. The chain joins TRBV5-1 to TRBJ1-1; D perhaps matches TRBD1 (5 bases). Germline V CDR1 and CDR2: SGHRS, YFSETQ. The CDR3 totals 11 residues. The V gene lost 4 bases and the J gene lost 10 bases, with 11 bases spanning the gap. This CDR3 is CASSLGQGAFF. The CDR3 DNA sequence: TGCGCCAGCAGCCTAGGACAAGGAGCTTTCTTT. The entire variable domain, with the rest obtained from reference TRBV5-1 and TRBJ1-1, is as follows: KAGVTQTPRYLIKTRGQQVTLSCSPISGHRSVSWYQQTPGQGLQFLFEYFSETQRNKGNFPGRFSGRQFSNSRSEMNVSTLELGDSALYLCASSLGQGAFFGQGTRLTVV.

This chain connects TRBV2 to TRBJ1-1; 9 bases align to TRBD1. The ends lost 5 bases at V and 6 bases at J; junction bases unmatched: 10. Germline assignment: CDR1 SNHLY and CDR2 FYNNEI. The CDR3 runs to 15 residues. The CDR3 DNA follows: TGTGCCAGCAGTTCCCGGACAGGGGCGGTGGCTGAAGCTTTCTTT. Its protein is CASSSRTGAVAEAFF.

The gene calls are TRBV7-3 and TRBJ2-2, with a weak D call TRBD2 (6 bases). Trimming cost V 3 bases and J 1 base, with 9 bases left between them. In germline, CDR1 is SGHTA, CDR2 FQGTGA. This CDR3 is built from 15 residues. CDR3 nucleotides: TGTGCCAGCAGCTTTGCGGGGAGGAACACCGGGGAGCTGTTTTTT. Its protein product is CASSFAGRNTGELFF. Based on the CDR3 plus reference TRBV7-3 and TRBJ2-2, the full variable domain is GAGVSQTPSNKVTEKGKYVELRCDPISGHTALYWYRQSLGQGPEFLIYFQGTGAADDSGLPNDRFFAVRPEGSVSTLKIQRTERGDSAVYLCASSFAGRNTGELFFGEGSRLTVL.

On this clonotype itself: Compared with germline, one end of the junction differs, possibly owing to a read error. V gene TRBV10-3 combines with J gene TRBJ1-5; tentative D call: TRBD1 (5 bases). Germline CDR1 is ENHRY and CDR2 is SYGVKD. The CDR3 runs 15 residues. The CDR3 spells CASSLSFGGAQPQHF. CDR3 nucleotide sequence: TGTGCCAGCAGTTTATCGTTCGGAGGGGCTCAGCCCCAGCATTTT.

At least ten counts were recorded for this clonotype. The rearrangement joins TRBV24-1 to TRBJ2-5; D ambiguous. Per germline, CDR1 KGHDR and CDR2 SFDVKD. The CDR3 extends over 12 amino acids. The V end lost 3 bases, the J end lost 4 bases, and 5 bases lay between the germline ends. The CDR3 nucleotides are TGTGCCACCAGTGATGCAACAGAGACCCAGTACTTC. This gives the protein CATSDATETQYF.

V usage is TRBV12-3 or TRBV12-4 and J usage is TRBJ1-1, with a tentative D call TRBD1 (6 bases). This CDR3 is built from 15 residues. The V gene lost 5 bases and the J gene lost 4 bases, with 17 bases spanning the gap. The CDR3: CASSGWRGAGTEAFF. CDR3 DNA: TGTGCCAGCAGTGGGTGGCGGGGGGCTGGCACTGAAGCTTTCTTT.

The V call is TRBV7-3, the J call TRBJ2-7; 7 bases agree with TRBD2. V dropped 0 bases and J dropped 5; count of bases not matched to a gene: 7. CDR1 SGHTA and CDR2 FQGTGA come from the germline V gene. This CDR3 contains 15 residues. The CDR3 loop is CASSLTGGDGDEQYF. As DNA, the CDR3 is TGTGCCAGCAGCTTAACGGGAGGGGATGGGGACGAGCAGTACTTC.